These T cell receptor beta chains were read from a single sample in a study of T cells in Graves' hyperthyroidism and ophthalmopathy. One entry per CDR3 protein, called by TCRdb with MiXCR from the multiplex PCR reads. The sample consists of 650,000 to 750,000 distinct CDR3 sequences, 12% to 15% of them appearing once. The specimen was blood. The source of these receptors is a woman between 18 and 29 years old with Graves' hyperthyroidism. Each CDR3 is given with its conserved first and last residue. Each record gives: D gene, clone size, CDR3 length, J gene, V gene, CDR3 DNA, CDR3 protein. The D gene is left open where the match is weak. Some rows have no size entry. The others give once, few or many, or a class for an expanded clone.

- - 15 TRBJ2-6 TRBV7-9 TGTGCCAGCAGCTTAGGGGAGGCTGGGGCCAACGTCCTGACTTTC CASSLGEAGANVLTF
TRBD2 many 15 TRBJ2-1 TRBV5-1 TGCGCCAGCAGAGAACGGGGGGTCGTTGACAATGAGCAGTTCTTC CASRERGVVDNEQFF
- - 12 TRBJ2-5 TRBV28 TGTGCCAGCGGGCCTATTCAAGAGACCCAGTACTTC CASGPIQETQYF
- many 15 TRBJ2-3 TRBV28 TGTGCCAGCAGTTATAGGGGAGTGAGGGCAGATACGCAGTATTTT CASSYRGVRADTQYF
- - 14 TRBJ2-7 TRBV19 TGTGCCAGTAGTAGTTTAAGGACCAAATACGAGCAGTACTTC CASSSLRTKYEQYF
- few 13 TRBJ2-1 TRBV10-1 TGCGCCAGCAGTGCCGGACACCTCAATGAGCAGTTCTTC CASSAGHLNEQFF
TRBD1 many 18 TRBJ1-6 TRBV6-1 TGTGCCAGCAGTGACAGCCTCAGGGGGTACTCCTATAATTCACCCCTCCACTTT CASSDSLRGYSYNSPLHF
TRBD2 few 14 TRBJ2-3 TRBV7-2 TGTGCCAGCAGCTTGAGCGGGGCGGCGGATACGCAGTATTTT CASSLSGAADTQYF
TRBD2 few 15 TRBJ2-2 TRBV19 TGTGCCAGCCGGTGGGGAGGGACGAACACCGGGGAGCTGTTTTTT CASRWGGTNTGELFF
TRBD1 many 13 TRBJ1-1 TRBV2 TGTGCCAGCAGGGGGACAGGGGGGACTGAAGCTTTCTTT CASRGTGGTEAFF